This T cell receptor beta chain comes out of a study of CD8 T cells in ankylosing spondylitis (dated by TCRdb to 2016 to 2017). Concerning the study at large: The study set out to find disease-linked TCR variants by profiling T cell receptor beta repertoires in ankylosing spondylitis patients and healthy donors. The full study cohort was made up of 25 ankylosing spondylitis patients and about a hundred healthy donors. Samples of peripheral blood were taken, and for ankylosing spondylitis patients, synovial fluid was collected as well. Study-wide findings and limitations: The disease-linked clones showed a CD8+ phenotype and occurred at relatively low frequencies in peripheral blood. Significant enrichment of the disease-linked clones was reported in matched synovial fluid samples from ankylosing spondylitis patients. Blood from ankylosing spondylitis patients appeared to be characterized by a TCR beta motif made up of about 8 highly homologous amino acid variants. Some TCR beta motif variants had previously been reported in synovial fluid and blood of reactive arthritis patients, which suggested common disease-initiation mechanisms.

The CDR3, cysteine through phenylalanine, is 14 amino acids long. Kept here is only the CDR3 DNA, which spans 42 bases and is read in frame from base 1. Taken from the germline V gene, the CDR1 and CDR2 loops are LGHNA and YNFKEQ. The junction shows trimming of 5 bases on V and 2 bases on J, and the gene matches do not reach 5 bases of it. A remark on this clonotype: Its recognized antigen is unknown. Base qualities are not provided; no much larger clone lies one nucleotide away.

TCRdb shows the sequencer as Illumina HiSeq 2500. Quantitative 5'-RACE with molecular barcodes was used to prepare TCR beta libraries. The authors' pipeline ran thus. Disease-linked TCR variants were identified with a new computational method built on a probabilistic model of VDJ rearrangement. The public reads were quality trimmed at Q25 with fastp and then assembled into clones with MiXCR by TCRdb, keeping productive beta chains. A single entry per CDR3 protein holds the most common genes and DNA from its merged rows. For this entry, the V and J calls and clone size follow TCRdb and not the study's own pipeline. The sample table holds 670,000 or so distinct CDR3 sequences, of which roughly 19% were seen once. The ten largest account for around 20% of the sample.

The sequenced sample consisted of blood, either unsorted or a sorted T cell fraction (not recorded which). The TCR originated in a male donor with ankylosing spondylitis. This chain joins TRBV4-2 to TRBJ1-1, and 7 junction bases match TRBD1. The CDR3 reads CASSARQGNTEAFF. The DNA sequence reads TGTGCCAGCAGCGCCCGACAGGGAAACACTGAAGCTTTCTTT.